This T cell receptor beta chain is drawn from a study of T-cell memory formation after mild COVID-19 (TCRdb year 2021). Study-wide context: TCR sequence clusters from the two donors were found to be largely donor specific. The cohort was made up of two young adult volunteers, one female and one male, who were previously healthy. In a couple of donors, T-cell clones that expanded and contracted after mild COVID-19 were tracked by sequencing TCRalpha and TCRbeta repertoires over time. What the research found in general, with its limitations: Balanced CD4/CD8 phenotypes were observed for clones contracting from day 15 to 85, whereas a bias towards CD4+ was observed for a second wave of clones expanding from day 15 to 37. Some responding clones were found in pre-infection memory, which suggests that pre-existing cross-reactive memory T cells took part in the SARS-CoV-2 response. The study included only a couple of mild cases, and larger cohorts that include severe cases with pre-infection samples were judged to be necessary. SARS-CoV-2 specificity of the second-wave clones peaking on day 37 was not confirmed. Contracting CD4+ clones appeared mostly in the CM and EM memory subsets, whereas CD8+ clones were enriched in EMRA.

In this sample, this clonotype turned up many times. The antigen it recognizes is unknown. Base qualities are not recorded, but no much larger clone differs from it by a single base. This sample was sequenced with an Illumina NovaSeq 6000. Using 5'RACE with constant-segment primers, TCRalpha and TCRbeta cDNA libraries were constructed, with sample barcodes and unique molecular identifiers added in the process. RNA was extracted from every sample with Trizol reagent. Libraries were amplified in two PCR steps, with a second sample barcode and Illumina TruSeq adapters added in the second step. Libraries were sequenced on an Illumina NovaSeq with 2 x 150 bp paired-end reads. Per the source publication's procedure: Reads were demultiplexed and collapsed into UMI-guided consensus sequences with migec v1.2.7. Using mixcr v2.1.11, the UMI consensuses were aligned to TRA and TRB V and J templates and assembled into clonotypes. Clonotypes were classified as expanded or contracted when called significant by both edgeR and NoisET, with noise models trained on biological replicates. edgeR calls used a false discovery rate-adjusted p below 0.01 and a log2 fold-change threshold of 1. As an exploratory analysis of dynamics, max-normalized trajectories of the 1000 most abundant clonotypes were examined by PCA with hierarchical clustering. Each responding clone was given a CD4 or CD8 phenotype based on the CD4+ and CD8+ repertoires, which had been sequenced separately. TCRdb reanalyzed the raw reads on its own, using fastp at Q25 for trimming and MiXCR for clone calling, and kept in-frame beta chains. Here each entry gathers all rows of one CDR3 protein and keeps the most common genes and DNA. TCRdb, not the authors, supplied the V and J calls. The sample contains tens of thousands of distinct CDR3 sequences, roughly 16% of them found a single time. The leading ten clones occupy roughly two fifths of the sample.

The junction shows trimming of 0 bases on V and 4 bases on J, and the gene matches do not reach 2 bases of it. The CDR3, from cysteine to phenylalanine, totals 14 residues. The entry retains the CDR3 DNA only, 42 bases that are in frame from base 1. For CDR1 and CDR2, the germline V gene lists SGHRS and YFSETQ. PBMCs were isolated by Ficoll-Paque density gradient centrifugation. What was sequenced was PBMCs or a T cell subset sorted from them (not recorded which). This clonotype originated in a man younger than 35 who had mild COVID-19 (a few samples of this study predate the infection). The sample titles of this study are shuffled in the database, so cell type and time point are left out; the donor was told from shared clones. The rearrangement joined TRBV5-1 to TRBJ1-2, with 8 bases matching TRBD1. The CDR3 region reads CASSLDTGGYGYTF. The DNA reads TGCGCCAGCAGCTTGGATACAGGGGGCTATGGCTACACCTTC.